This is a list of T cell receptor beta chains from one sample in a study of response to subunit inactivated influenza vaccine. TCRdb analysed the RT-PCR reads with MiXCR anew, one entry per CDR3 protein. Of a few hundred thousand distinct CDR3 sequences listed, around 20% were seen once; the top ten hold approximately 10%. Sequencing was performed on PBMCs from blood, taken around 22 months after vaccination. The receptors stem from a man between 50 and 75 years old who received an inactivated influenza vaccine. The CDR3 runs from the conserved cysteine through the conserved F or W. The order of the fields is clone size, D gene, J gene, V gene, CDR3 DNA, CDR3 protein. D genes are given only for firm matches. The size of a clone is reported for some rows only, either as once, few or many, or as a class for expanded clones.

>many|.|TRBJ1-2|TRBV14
TGTGCCAGCAGCCCAGACGAGGACTATGGCTACACCTTC
CASSPDEDYGYTF
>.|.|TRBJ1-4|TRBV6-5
TGTGCCAGCAGTAACGGCGCGAATGAAAAACTGTTTTTT
CASSNGANEKLFF
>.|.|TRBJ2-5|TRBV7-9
TGTGCCAGCAGCTTAGCGATCGGGGCCCAAGAGACCCAGTACTTC
CASSLAIGAQETQYF
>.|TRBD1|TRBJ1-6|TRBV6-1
TGTGCCAGCAGCCAGGGACAGGGGGTCAATTCACCCCTCCACTTT
CASSQGQGVNSPLHF
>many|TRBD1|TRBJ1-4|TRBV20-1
TGCAGTGCGCCCGACAGGGCTACTAATGAAAAACTGTTTTTT
CSAPDRATNEKLFF
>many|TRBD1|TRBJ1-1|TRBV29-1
TGCAGCGTTGCTCCCGGGACAGGGATGAACACTGAAGCTTTCTTT
CSVAPGTGMNTEAFF
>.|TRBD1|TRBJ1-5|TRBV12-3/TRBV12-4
TGTGCCAGCACCGACAGGGGGCCCAATCAGCCCCAGCATTTT
CASTDRGPNQPQHF
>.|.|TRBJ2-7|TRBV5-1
TGCGCCAGCAGCCAGCTAGCCACTTTAGAGCAGTACTTC
CASSQLATLEQYF
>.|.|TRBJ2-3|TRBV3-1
TGTGCCAGCAGCCAAGGGACTCGCACAGATACGCAGTATTTT
CASSQGTRTDTQYF
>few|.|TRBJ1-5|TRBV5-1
TGCGCCAGCAGCTTGGTAGTCGGGCAGGGGCCCCAGCATTTT
CASSLVVGQGPQHF
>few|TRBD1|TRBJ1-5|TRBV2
TGTGCCAGCAAAGGGTTGACAGGGGAAGGACAGCCCCAGCATTTT
CASKGLTGEGQPQHF
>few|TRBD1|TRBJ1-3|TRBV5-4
TGTGCCAGCAGCGCCAGGACAGGGGACTCTGGAAACACCATATATTTT
CASSARTGDSGNTIYF
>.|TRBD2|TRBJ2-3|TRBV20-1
TGCAGTGCTAGGAGACTAGCGGGGCACACAGATACGCAGTATTTT
CSARRLAGHTDTQYF
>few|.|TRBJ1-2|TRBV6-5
TGTGCCAGCAGGTATCCCGCGGGCGGCGGCTACACCTTC
CASRYPAGGGYTF
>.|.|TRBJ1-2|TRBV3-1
TGTGCCAGCAGCCAAGAATTCTCGACCTACACCTTC
CASSQEFSTYTF
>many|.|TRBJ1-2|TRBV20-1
TGCAGTGCTAGAGGGGCCTGGGATGGCTACACCTTC
CSARGAWDGYTF
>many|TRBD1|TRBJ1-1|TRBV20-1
TGCAGTGCTAAGCCTGGACAGGGAAACACTGAAGCTTTCTTT
CSAKPGQGNTEAFF
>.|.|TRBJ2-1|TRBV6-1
TGTGCCAGCAGCGCCTGGGGTTACTCCTACAATGAGCAGTTCTTC
CASSAWGYSYNEQFF
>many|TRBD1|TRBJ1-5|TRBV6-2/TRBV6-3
TGTGCCAGCAGTTATGGGGACAGTAATCAGCCCCAGCATTTT
CASSYGDSNQPQHF
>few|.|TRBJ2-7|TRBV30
TGTGCCTTGCTTGTCGCCTCAGGGCAGTACTTC
CALLVASGQYF
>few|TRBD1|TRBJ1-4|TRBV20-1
TGCAGTGCTAGAGATCCCGGACAGGGGAATGAAAAACTGTTTTTT
CSARDPGQGNEKLFF
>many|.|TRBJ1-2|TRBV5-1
TGCGCCAGCAGCTTGGTGAGCAACCGGGCCTATGGCTACACCTTC
CASSLVSNRAYGYTF
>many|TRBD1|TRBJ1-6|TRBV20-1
TGCAGTGCTAGAGAGACAGGGAACAATTCACCCCTCCACTTT
CSARETGNNSPLHF
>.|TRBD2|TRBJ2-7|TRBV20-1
TGCAGTGGCCCATCTAGCGGGGGGGCCTTAGTGGGCTCCTACGAGCAGTACTTC
CSGPSSGGALVGSYEQYF
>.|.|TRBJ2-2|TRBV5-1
TGCGCCAGCAGCTTGCAGGGTGCGAACACCGGGGAGCTGTTTTTT
CASSLQGANTGELFF
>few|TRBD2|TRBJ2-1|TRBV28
TGTGCCAGCAGTTCCCAAAGCGGGGGTAGATATGAGCAGTTCTTC
CASSSQSGGRYEQFF
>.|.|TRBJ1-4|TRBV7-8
TGTGCCAGCAGCCGCCCTGGGGGGACGATCAATGAAAAACTGTTTTTT
CASSRPGGTINEKLFF
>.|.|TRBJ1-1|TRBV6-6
TGTGCCAGCAGGAAAGGGGGGAACACTGAAGCTTTCTTT
CASRKGGNTEAFF
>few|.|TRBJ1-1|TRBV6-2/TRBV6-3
TGTGCCAGCAGGACACGAAAGGCCCATTTTTTCTTT
CASRTRKAHFFF
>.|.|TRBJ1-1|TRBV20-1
TGCAGTGCTATGGACCCCAGGGAAAACACTGAAGCTTTCTTT
CSAMDPRENTEAFF
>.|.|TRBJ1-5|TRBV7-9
TGTGCCAGCAGCTTTGAGAGCGGGCAGCCCCAGCATTTT
CASSFESGQPQHF
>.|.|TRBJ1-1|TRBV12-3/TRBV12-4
TGTGCCAGCACTCTAGGGGCAGAAATGGGCACTGAAGCTTTCTTT
CASTLGAEMGTEAFF
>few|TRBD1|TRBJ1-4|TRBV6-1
TGTGCCAGCATACTGGGAGGGGGCGCGGTCACTAATGAAAAACTGTTTTTT
CASILGGGAVTNEKLFF
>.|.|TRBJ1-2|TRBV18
TGTGCCAGCTCACCAAGTTTCTTGTTCGAAACAGAGTCTTTCGGAGCTAACTATGGCTACACCTTC
CASSPSFLFETESFGANYGYTF
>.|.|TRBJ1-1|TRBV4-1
TGCGCCAGCAGCCTTACGGACAGCTGGAACACTGAAGCTTTCTTT
CASSLTDSWNTEAFF
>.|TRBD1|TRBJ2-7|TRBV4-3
TGCGCCAGCAGCCAAGATCCGGACAGGTCCTACGAGCAGTACTTC
CASSQDPDRSYEQYF
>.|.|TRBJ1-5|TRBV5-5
TGTGCCAGCAGCCTCAGGGTTAGTCAGCCCCAGCATTTT
CASSLRVSQPQHF
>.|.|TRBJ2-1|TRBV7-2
TGTGCCAGCAGCCCGAGTCTGAGCGGAGGGGGGGGTGAGCAGTTCTTC
CASSPSLSGGGGEQFF
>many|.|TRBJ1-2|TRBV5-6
TGTGCCAGCAGCTTGCCGAAAGATGCTGGCTACACCTTC
CASSLPKDAGYTF
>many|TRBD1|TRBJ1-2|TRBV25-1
TGTGCCAGCAGTGGCGAGGGGGACAGGGTTGTTTCGGGCTACACCTTC
CASSGEGDRVVSGYTF
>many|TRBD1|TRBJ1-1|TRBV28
TGTGCCAGCAAAACAGGGGGCGCAGTAGGAACTGAAGCTTTCTTT
CASKTGGAVGTEAFF
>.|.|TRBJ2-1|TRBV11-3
TGTGCCAGCAGCTTAGGCAGGGGCGTTGGCAATGAGCAGTTCTTC
CASSLGRGVGNEQFF
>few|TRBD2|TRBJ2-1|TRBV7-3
TGTGCCAGCAGCTTTAGCGGGGCCCGCTACAATGAGCAGTTCTTC
CASSFSGARYNEQFF
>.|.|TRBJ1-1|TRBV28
TGTGCCAGCAGTTTTAGTCAGATGAACACTGAAGCTTTCTTT
CASSFSQMNTEAFF
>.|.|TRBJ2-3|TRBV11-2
TGTGCCAGCAGCTACCTCGGTATAGCGGTTACAGATACGCAGTATTTT
CASSYLGIAVTDTQYF
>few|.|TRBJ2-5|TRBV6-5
TGTGCCAGCAGTTATACTCAGGGACAAGAGACCCAGTACTTC
CASSYTQGQETQYF
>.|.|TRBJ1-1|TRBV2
TGTGCCAGCAGATTCGCGGGGAACACTGAAGCTTTCTTT
CASRFAGNTEAFF
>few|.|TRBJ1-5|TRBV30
TGTGCCTGGTCAAGAGGGACATCGGGTCAGCCCCAGCATTTT
CAWSRGTSGQPQHF
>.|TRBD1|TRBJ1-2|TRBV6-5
TGTGCCAGCAGTTACCCCGAAACAGGGGCGCAGGGTTTTTTTGGTGGCTACACCTTC
CASSYPETGAQGFFGGYTF
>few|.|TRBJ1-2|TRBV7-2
TGTGCCAGCAGCTTCCCGAACGGGGACTCTGGCTACACCTTC
CASSFPNGDSGYTF
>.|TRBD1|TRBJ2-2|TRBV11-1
TGTGCCAGCAGCCCGACCGGGACAGGGTTTCCAAACACCGGGGAGCTGTTTTTT
CASSPTGTGFPNTGELFF
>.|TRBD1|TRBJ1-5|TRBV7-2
TGTGCCAGCAGCGGGGACAGGAATCAGCCCCAGCATTTT
CASSGDRNQPQHF
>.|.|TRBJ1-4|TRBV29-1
TGCAGCGTTGATAGCGGTAGTGAAAAACTGTTTTTT
CSVDSGSEKLFF
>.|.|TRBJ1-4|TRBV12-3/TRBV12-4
TGTGCCAGCAGCAGAGCTGCAACTGATGAAAAACTGTTTTTT
CASSRAATDEKLFF
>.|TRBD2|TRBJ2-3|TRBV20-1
TGCAGTGCCCAACCCCAGGCGGGGGGCACAGATACGCAGTATTTT
CSAQPQAGGTDTQYF
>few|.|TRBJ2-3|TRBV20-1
TGCAGTGCCGTCACAGATACGCAGTATTTT
CSAVTDTQYF
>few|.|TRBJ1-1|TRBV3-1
TGTGCCAGCAGCCCGCGACAGAGGGCTGAAGCTTTCTTT
CASSPRQRAEAFF
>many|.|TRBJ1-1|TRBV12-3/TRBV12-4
TGTGCCAGCTCCCTGACAGGAAGGAACACTGAAGCTTTCTTT
CASSLTGRNTEAFF
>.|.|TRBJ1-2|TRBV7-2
TGTGCCAGCAGAGAGACAGTGAACTATGGCTACACCTTC
CASRETVNYGYTF
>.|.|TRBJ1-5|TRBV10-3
TGTGCCATCAGTGAGTCGAGGGGACGAGGCGATCAGCCCCAGCATTTT
CAISESRGRGDQPQHF